The clone carrying this T cell receptor beta chain was detected a few times. The antigen is unknown. This sample is part of a study of cytomegalovirus exposure and HLA in healthy donors. The study's findings and limits: 150 or so TCR beta chains were listed as cytomegalovirus-associated. Within an earlier analysis, most TCR beta V segments proved productive either about 90% or about 30% of the time.

PCR primers comprised 60 Vbeta and 13 Jbeta primers. Repertoires were generated with immunoSEQ multiplex PCR, while TCRdb's copy carries only in-frame clones and drops some. The sample lists about 190,000 clones, roughly 81% occurring once. The V end lost 2 bases, the J end lost 3 bases, and 11 bases lay between the germline ends. Germline values: CDR1 MNHNS, CDR2 SASEGT. The CDR3 is made up of 14 amino acids. The specimen sequenced was PBMCs. The TCR was taken from a woman in her twenties or thirties in good health and CMV-seropositive. The V call is TRBV6-1, the J call TRBJ2-7, with D maybe TRBD2 (5 bases). CDR3 sequence: CASSEREGGYEQYF. The CDR3 DNA reads as TGTGCCAGCAGTGAACGAGAGGGTGGCTACGAGCAGTACTTC.